The 12 T cell receptor beta chains below were found in one sample sequenced in a study of shared clonotypes between healthy human individuals. CD45RO-negative, CCR7-selected cells formed the naive CD8 fraction, which excluded terminally differentiated effector memory CD45RA+ cells. The assay was immunoSEQ multiplex PCR, and TCRdb's table has in-frame clones only and misses some. Of some 2.1 million clones detected, about 94% appear once; the ten largest clones hold around 1.8%. The specimen was naive CD8+ T cells from PBMCs. The receptors were gathered from a man in his late teens or twenties in good health. Some clones in this sample may be carry-over from other donors' samples.

V is TRBV28 and J is TRBJ2-7, with a tentative D call TRBD1 (5 bases). Trimming shortened V by 3 bases and J by 5 bases, and 14 bases separated the two germline ends. Germline CDR1 and CDR2: MDHEN and SYDVKM. The CDR3 has 14 amino acids. The DNA for the CDR3 is TGTGCCAGCAGTTTTCCCGGACATTCCCACGAGCAGTACTTC. This gives the protein CASSFPGHSHEQYF. The variable domain in full, with the rest retrieved from reference TRBV28 and TRBJ2-7, is DVKVTQSSRYLVKRTGEKVFLECVQDMDHENMFWYRQDPGLGLRLIYFSYDVKMKEKGDIPEGYSVSREKKERFSLILESASTNQTSMYLCASSFPGHSHEQYFGPGTRLTVT.

This clone was recorded once. This rearrangement joins TRBV11-1 to TRBJ2-3; 7 positions match TRBD1. The junction had 9 bases not matched to a gene; V was cut back by 6 bases and J by 6 bases. This CDR3 spans 14 amino acids. CDR1 and CDR2 from the germline V gene are SGHAT and FQDESV (reference sequence). The CDR3 DNA sequence: TGTGCCAGCAGGTCCCGCGAGGGGGCGGATACGCAGTATTTT. This translates into CASRSREGADTQYF.

As for this clone: Other DNA sequences in this sample translate to the same CDR3. This chain links TRBV9 with TRBJ1-3, with D hard to call. CDR1 and CDR2 (germline): SGDLS, YYNGEE. The CDR3 spans 10 residues. Trimming pared 7 bases from V and 4 bases from J, leaving 3 bases between. Here the CDR3 reads CASGGNTIYF. The CDR3 nucleotides are TGTGCCAGCGGCGGAAACACCATATATTTT.

This clone was recorded only once. J is TRBJ2-1 and V is TRBV19; 14 bases agree with TRBD2. The germline gives CDR1 LNHDA, CDR2 SQIVND (reference sequence). The CDR3 runs 19 residues. The trim removed 3 bases at V and 0 bases at J, leaving 7 bases unmatched. The CDR3 nucleotides are TGTGCCAGTAGTATCTCTCGACTAGCGGGAGGGAGCTCCTACAATGAGCAGTTCTTC. Amino acid sequence: CASSISRLAGGSSYNEQFF.

On this clone: The identical CDR3 is also encoded by other nucleotide sequences in the sample. J is TRBJ2-7 and V is TRBV27; 7 bases align to TRBD1. CDR1 and CDR2 from the germline V gene are MNHEY and SMNVEV (reference sequence). This CDR3 has 14 amino acids. The junction had 5 bases not matched to a gene; V was cut back by 3 bases and J by 3 bases. The CDR3 coding sequence is TGTGCCAGCAGTTTTTCGGCAGGGGGCTACGAGCAGTACTTC. It encodes CASSFSAGGYEQYF.

The chain has TRBV10-3 and TRBJ2-2, with 10 positions matching TRBD2. Germline V gives CDR1 ENHRY, CDR2 SYGVKD. The V gene end was trimmed by 4 bases and the J gene end by 4 bases; junction bases not matched to a gene: 9. This CDR3 is built from 17 residues. The CDR3 reads CAISVSAGGPGTGELFF. The CDR3 DNA reads TGTGCCATCAGTGTTTCAGCGGGAGGGCCCGGCACCGGGGAGCTGTTTTTT.

Points on this clone: The same CDR3 can be traced to other DNA sequences in this sample. The chain is built from TRBV7-9 and TRBJ2-2; D ambiguous. The CDR3 totals 12 residues. CDR1 and CDR2 (germline): SEHNR, FQNEAQ (reference sequence). The V gene lost 4 bases and the J gene lost 8 bases, with 8 bases spanning the gap. CDR3 DNA sequence: TGTGCCAGCAGCTCCCCTCTTGGGGAGCTGTTTTTT. Translation: CASSSPLGELFF.

V is TRBV19 and J is TRBJ2-1; tentative D call: TRBD2 (6 bases). Trimming removed 5 bases from V and 4 bases from J, with 18 bases in between. The CDR3 runs to 16 residues. Germline CDR1 reads LNHDA; CDR2 reads SQIVND (reference sequence). In nucleotides, the CDR3 is TGTGCCAGTAGTGGGGGACTCCGCGGGGATTACAATGAGCAGTTCTTC. Translation: CASSGGLRGDYNEQFF.

This sequence joins TRBV7-8 and TRBJ1-1; TRBD1 aligns across 7 bases. V trimming: 3 bases; J trimming: 7 bases; junction bases outside the gene matches: 2. This CDR3 contains 12 residues. From germline, CDR1 is SGHVS and CDR2 FQNEAQ. CDR3 residues: CASSFTGDEAFF. CDR3 coding DNA: TGTGCCAGCAGCTTTACAGGGGATGAAGCTTTCTTT.

This clone was seen a single time. The chain uses TRBV27 and TRBJ2-2; 13 bases match TRBD2. V was pared by 5 bases and J by 7 bases, with 7 bases of the junction left unmatched. The CDR3 consists of 16 residues. Germline CDR1 and CDR2: MNHEY and SMNVEV (reference sequence). The CDR3 sequence: CASSPRLAGGGGELFF. The CDR3 DNA reads as TGTGCCAGCAGTCCCCGACTAGCGGGAGGCGGCGGGGAGCTGTTTTTT.

The chain couples TRBV28 to TRBJ2-5, with 7 positions matching TRBD1. Germline lookup yields CDR1 MDHEN and CDR2 SYDVKM. The CDR3 totals 12 residues. Trimming took 10 bases from V and 2 from J; bases not matched to a gene: 4. In DNA, the CDR3 is TGTGCCATCATCAGGGGGCAAGAGACCCAGTACTTC. Encoded protein: CAIIRGQETQYF.

The chain links TRBV6-5 to TRBJ1-1; D is unresolved. V was shortened by 0 bases and J by 3 bases, with 14 bases between the two germline ends. CDR3 size: 16 residues. In germline, CDR1 is MNHEY, CDR2 SVGAGI. CDR3 sequence: CASSYSISRVHTEAFF. The DNA for the CDR3 is TGTGCCAGCAGTTACTCGATCTCGAGGGTTCACACTGAAGCTTTCTTT.